The 15 T cell receptor beta chains given below trace back to one sample, sequenced in a study of CXCR3-negative and CXCR3-positive naive CD8 T cells. Preparation of TRB cDNA libraries relied on 5' RACE carrying UMI labels. For each CDR3 protein, TCRdb gives one entry from its re-call of the 5' RACE reads, without DNA. The sample has 150,000 or so distinct CDR3 sequences. The sequenced material came from naive CXCR3- CD8+ T cells from blood. Noted subset: CD45RO-CCR7+CD27+CD95- naive CD8+ T cells lacking CXCR3 (TNR3-). All receptors derive from a human donor in good health. Some clones in this sample may be carry-over from other donors' samples.

The chain has TRBV7-9 and TRBJ2-2. From germline, CDR1 is SEHNR and CDR2 FQNEAQ (reference sequence). The CDR3 spans 16 residues. This CDR3 is CASSLGSGRSTGELFF.

The rearrangement uses TRBV7-9 and TRBJ2-2; TCRdb indicates TRBD1, and absent DNA this call remains unverified. This CDR3 region has 12 residues. Germline V gene data show CDR1 as SEHNR and CDR2 as FQNEAQ (reference sequence). CDR3 region: CASSLFPGWMFF. The full variable domain, completed using reference TRBV7-9 and TRBJ2-2, is DTGVSQNPRHKITKRGQNVTFRCDPISEHNRLYWYRQTLGQGPEFLTYFQNEAQLEKSRLLSDRFSAERPKGSFSTLEIQRTEQGDSAMYLCASSLFPGWMFFGEGSRLTVL.

CDR3 residues: CASSQWTGNTIYF. The chain uses TRBV4-1 and TRBJ1-3. CDR1 is MGHRA and CDR2 is YSYEKL in the germline V gene. The CDR3 runs to 13 residues.

The chain carries TRBV7-9 and TRBJ2-1; the D gene TCRdb calls, TRBD1, cannot be checked with no DNA. Germline CDR1 reads SEHNR; CDR2 reads FQNEAQ (reference sequence). This CDR3 has 16 amino acids. The CDR3: CASSPPPGQDDNEQFF.

The V gene is TRBV10-2, the J gene TRBJ2-5; checking the TCRdb D call of TRBD1 is not possible without DNA. Looked up from germline, CDR1 is WSHSY and CDR2 is SAAADI. CDR3 length: 14 residues. The CDR3 sequence is CASRGNWAEETQYF.

The chain employs TRBV4-1 and TRBJ1-5; absent DNA, TCRdb's TRBD1 call cannot be checked. CDR1 and CDR2 from the germline V gene are MGHRA and YSYEKL. The CDR3 has 14 residues. CDR3 residues: CASSDGQWLQPQHF.

The rearrangement joins TRBV3-1 to TRBJ2-7; TCRdb names TRBD1, which stays unverified in the absence of DNA. Germline V gene sequence: CDR1 LGHDT, CDR2 YNNKEL (reference sequence). CDR3 size: 18 residues. CDR3 sequence: CASSQHVCGGAGAYEQYF.

The chain uses TRBV7-9 and TRBJ2-6; TCRdb selects TRBD1, and the lack of DNA leaves this call unchecked. CDR3 size: 19 residues. CDR1 and CDR2 (germline): SEHNR, FQNEAQ (reference sequence). The CDR3 loop reads CASSLDRRRGATGANVLTF.

The gene calls are TRBV5-1 and TRBJ2-7; with no DNA, the TCRdb D assignment of TRBD2 cannot be verified. CDR1 is SGHRS, CDR2 YFSETQ, per germline. This CDR3 region has 15 residues. The CDR3 sequence is CASSLVGLAGVEQYF. Full variable domain (missing parts from reference TRBV5-1 and TRBJ2-7): KAGVTQTPRYLIKTRGQQVTLSCSPISGHRSVSWYQQTPGQGLQFLFEYFSETQRNKGNFPGRFSGRQFSNSRSEMNVSTLELGDSALYLCASSLVGLAGVEQYFGPGTRLTVT.

The gene calls are TRBV20-1 and TRBJ2-7; TCRdb returns TRBD2, unconfirmable since there is no DNA. The CDR3 totals 16 residues. CDR1 is DFQATT, CDR2 SNEGSKA, per germline (reference sequence). This chain's CDR3 is CSARDPLAGGPYEQYF.

This chain links TRBV27 with TRBJ2-7; TCRdb lists TRBD1, though no DNA is available to test this call. Germline CDR1 reads MNHEY; CDR2 reads SMNVEV (reference sequence). This CDR3 has 15 residues. Here the CDR3 reads CASSLGSGFSYEQYF.

The chain is built from TRBV6-6 and TRBJ2-3; TCRdb reports TRBD2, a call that lacks DNA to check it against. This CDR3 contains 15 residues. Germline loops: CDR1 MNHNY, CDR2 SVGAGI (reference sequence). CDR3 in amino acids: CASSFGRGVVDTQYF.

CDR3 region: CASSQDNPGGGYEQYF. The chain joins TRBV4-1 to TRBJ2-7; TCRdb picks TRBD1, but there is no DNA to check that call. The CDR3 is 16 amino acids. In germline, CDR1 is MGHRA, CDR2 YSYEKL.

The chain's CDR3 is CSAPDRNTGELFF. The rearrangement uses TRBV20-1 and TRBJ2-2; TCRdb lists TRBD1, though no DNA is available to test this call. Germline-derived CDR1 and CDR2 are DFQATT and SNEGSKA (reference sequence). The CDR3 totals 13 residues.

The chain is built from TRBV7-9 and TRBJ1-4. Per germline, CDR1 SEHNR and CDR2 FQNEAQ (reference sequence). The CDR3 length is 15 residues. Here the CDR3 reads CASSSRSQEGEKLFF.